This TCR beta chain stems from a study of cytomegalovirus exposure and HLA in healthy donors. Study in general: Within the Caucasian-associated ancestry cluster were 81% of the 350 to 400 genotyped donors.

It was healthy bone marrow donors who served as donors. The records omit this donor's CMV serostatus. The CDR3 consists of 15 residues. The V gene's germline CDR1 is SNHLY and CDR2 FYNNEI. V shed 2 bases and J shed 2 bases, with 12 bases lying between them. A multiplex PCR was run with 60 Vbeta primers and 13 Jbeta primers. The method was immunoSEQ multiplex PCR; TCRdb's version includes in-frame clones alone and lacks a portion of them. The sample carries about 130,000 clones, around 73% recorded once. The sequence came from a human donor in good health. The V gene is TRBV2, the J gene TRBJ1-2, with TRBD1 as a possible D gene (6 bases). The sequenced sample was PBMCs. CDR3 loop: CASSETDGQNYGYTF. The CDR3 nucleotides read TGTGCCAGCAGTGAAACGGACGGACAGAACTATGGCTACACCTTC.